The rows below give T cell receptor beta chains drawn from one sample of a study of T-cell memory formation after mild COVID-19. TCRdb called the 5' RACE reads again in MiXCR, with one record for every CDR3 protein. The data contain 70,000 to 95,000 distinct CDR3 sequences, 13% of them singletons. Sequencing was carried out using PBMCs or a T cell subset sorted from them (not recorded which). Source of these receptors: a man between 18 and 29 years old who had mild COVID-19 (a few samples of this study predate the infection). Cell type and time point are not known. Each CDR3 is given with its conserved first and last residue. D genes are given only for firm matches. Rows give clone size only sometimes, using once, few, many, or a class for an expanded clone.

clone_size,j_call,v_call,d_call,cdr3_aa,cdr3_nt
few,TRBJ1-4,TRBV12-3/TRBV12-4,NA,CASSLPGQDLAANEKLFF,TGTGCCAGCAGTCTTCCGGGACAAGACCTCGCCGCTAATGAAAAACTGTTTTTT
NA,TRBJ1-1,TRBV29-1,TRBD1,CSVAGQVNTEAFF,TGCAGCGTTGCGGGACAGGTAAACACTGAAGCTTTCTTT
NA,TRBJ1-1,TRBV9,NA,CASSVVARTRATNEAFF,TGTGCCAGCAGCGTAGTGGCCAGGACCAGGGCCACCAATGAAGCTTTCTTT
NA,TRBJ1-2,TRBV20-1,NA,CSAPKAGLGYTF,TGCAGTGCTCCTAAAGCAGGGCTCGGCTACACCTTC
NA,TRBJ2-3,TRBV5-6,TRBD2,CASSDQPGTSGGPGETQYF,TGTGCCAGCAGCGACCAACCCGGGACTAGCGGGGGCCCTGGCGAGACGCAGTATTTT
NA,TRBJ1-2,TRBV12-3/TRBV12-4,NA,CASSLGGWGYTF,TGTGCCAGCAGCCTCGGAGGATGGGGCTACACCTTC
NA,TRBJ1-5,TRBV6-6,NA,CASRIQVEQPQHF,TGTGCCAGCAGGATACAGGTAGAACAGCCCCAGCATTTT
few,TRBJ2-1,TRBV7-2,TRBD1,CASSPDRAYNEQFF,TGTGCCAGCAGCCCAGACAGGGCCTACAATGAGCAGTTCTTC
few,TRBJ2-5,TRBV12-3/TRBV12-4,TRBD2,CASRTRGGQETQYF,TGTGCCAGCAGGACACGGGGGGGCCAAGAGACCCAGTACTTC
NA,TRBJ2-5,TRBV29-1,NA,CSVVWGQETQYF,TGCAGCGTTGTATGGGGTCAAGAGACCCAGTACTTC
NA,TRBJ1-2,TRBV7-8,TRBD1,CASSGRGPSGYTF,TGTGCCAGCAGCGGCAGGGGGCCAAGTGGCTACACCTTC